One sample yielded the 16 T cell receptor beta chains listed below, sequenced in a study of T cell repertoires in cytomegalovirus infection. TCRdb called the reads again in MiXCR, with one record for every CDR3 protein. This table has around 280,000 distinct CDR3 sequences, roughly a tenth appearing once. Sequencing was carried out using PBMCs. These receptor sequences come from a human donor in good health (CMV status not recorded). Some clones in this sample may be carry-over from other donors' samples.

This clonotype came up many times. Here the CDR3 DNA reads TGTGCCGGAGGGGGGGCAAAGACTGAAGCTTTCTTT. Encoded protein: CAGGGAKTEAFF. The chain couples TRBV28 to TRBJ1-1, with a tentative D call TRBD1 (6 bases). The V and J ends lost 11 bases and 5 bases respectively, with 15 bases between them. From germline, CDR1 is MDHEN and CDR2 SYDVKM. CDR3 length: 12 residues. The variable domain in full, with the rest retrieved from reference TRBV28 and TRBJ1-1, is DVKVTQSSRYLVKRTGEKVFLECVQDMDHENMFWYRQDPGLGLRLIYFSYDVKMKEKGDIPEGYSVSREKKERFSLILESASTNQTSMYLCAGGGAKTEAFFGQGTRLTVV.

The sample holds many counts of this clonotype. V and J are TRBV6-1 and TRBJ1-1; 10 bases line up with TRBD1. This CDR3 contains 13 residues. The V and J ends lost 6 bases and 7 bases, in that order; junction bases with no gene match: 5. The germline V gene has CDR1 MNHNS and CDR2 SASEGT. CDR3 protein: CASRDRGLSEAFF. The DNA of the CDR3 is TGTGCCAGCAGAGACAGGGGGCTAAGTGAAGCTTTCTTT.

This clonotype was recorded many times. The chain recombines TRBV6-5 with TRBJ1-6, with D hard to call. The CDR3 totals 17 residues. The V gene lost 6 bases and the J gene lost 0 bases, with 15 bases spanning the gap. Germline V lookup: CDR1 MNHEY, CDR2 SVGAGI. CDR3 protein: CASRNTALSSYNSPLHF. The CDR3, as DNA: TGTGCCAGCAGAAACACGGCTCTGAGCTCCTATAATTCACCCCTCCACTTT.

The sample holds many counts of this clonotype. The CDR3 is CASSGRGHNYGYTF. CDR3 sequence (DNA): TGTGCCAGCAGCGGGAGGGGTCATAACTATGGCTACACCTTC. The chain recombines TRBV7-2 with TRBJ1-2, with D possibly being TRBD1 (5 bases). Trimming shortened V by 5 bases and J by 1 base, and 11 bases separated the two germline ends. This CDR3 is built from 14 residues. Germline CDR1 reads SGHTA; CDR2 reads FQGNSA.

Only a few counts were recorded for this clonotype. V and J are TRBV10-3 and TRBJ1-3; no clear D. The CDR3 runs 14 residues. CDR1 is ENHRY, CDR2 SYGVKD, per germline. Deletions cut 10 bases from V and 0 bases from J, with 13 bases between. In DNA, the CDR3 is TGTGCCACCCGAGATCCGGTCTCTGGAAACACCATATATTTT. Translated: CATRDPVSGNTIYF.

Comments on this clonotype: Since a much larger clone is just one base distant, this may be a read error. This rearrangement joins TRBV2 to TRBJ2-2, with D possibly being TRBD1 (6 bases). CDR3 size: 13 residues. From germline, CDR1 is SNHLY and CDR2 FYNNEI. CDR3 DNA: TGTGCCAGCAGTCCTTGGACAGACGGGAAGCTGTTTTTT. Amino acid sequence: CASSPWTDGKLFF.

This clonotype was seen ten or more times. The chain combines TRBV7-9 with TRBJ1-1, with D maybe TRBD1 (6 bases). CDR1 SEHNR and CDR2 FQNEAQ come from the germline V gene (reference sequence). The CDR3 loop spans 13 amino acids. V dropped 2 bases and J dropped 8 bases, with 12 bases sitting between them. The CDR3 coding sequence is TGTGCCAGCAGCTTAATTGTGGGGGGCGAAGCTTTCTTT. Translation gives CASSLIVGGEAFF. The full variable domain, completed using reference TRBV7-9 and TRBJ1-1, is DTGVSQNPRHKITKRGQNVTFRCDPISEHNRLYWYRQTLGQGPEFLTYFQNEAQLEKSRLLSDRFSAERPKGSFSTLEIQRTEQGDSAMYLCASSLIVGGEAFFGQGTRLTVV.

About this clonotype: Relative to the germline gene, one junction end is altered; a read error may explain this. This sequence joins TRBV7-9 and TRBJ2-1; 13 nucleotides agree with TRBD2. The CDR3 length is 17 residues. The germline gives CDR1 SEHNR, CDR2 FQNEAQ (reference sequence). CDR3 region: CPSSLTSGGTPYNEQFF. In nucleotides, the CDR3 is TGTCCCAGCAGCTTGACTAGCGGGGGGACCCCCTACAATGAGCAGTTCTTC.

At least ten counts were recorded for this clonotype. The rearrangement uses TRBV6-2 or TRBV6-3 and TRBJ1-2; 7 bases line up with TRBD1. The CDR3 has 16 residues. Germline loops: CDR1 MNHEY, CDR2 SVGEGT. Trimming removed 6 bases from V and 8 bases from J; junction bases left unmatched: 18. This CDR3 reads CASRKARDSLPMGYTF. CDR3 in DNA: TGTGCCAGCAGAAAGGCCCGGGACAGCCTACCTATGGGCTACACCTTC.

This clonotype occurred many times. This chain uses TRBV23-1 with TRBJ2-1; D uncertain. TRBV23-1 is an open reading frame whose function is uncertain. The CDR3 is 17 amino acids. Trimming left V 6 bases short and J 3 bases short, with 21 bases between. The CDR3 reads CASRQTNRRVIYNEQFF. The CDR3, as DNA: TGCGCCAGCAGACAAACAAACCGCCGGGTCATCTACAATGAGCAGTTCTTC.

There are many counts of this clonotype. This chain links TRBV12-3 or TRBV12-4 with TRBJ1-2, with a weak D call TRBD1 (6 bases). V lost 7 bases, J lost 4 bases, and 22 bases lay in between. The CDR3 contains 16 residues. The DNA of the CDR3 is TGTGCCAGCATCCTACCGACAGGTTTGGCTAGCTATGGCTACACCTTC. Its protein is CASILPTGLASYGYTF.

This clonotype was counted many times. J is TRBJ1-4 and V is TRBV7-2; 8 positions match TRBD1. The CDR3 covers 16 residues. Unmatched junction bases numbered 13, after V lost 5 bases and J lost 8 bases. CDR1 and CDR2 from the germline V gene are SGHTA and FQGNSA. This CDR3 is CASSPLSGGIREKLFF. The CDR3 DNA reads TGTGCCAGCAGCCCATTATCAGGGGGCATAAGAGAAAAACTGTTTTTT. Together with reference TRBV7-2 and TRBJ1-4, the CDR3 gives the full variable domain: GAGVSQSPSNKVTEKGKDVELRCDPISGHTALYWYRQSLGQGLEFLIYFQGNSAPDKSGLPSDRFSAERTGGSVSTLTIQRTQQEDSAVYLCASSPLSGGIREKLFFGSGTQLSVL.

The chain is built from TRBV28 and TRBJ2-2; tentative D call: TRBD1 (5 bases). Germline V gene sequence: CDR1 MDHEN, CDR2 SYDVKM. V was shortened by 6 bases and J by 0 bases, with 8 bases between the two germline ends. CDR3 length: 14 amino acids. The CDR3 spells CASRDNANTGELFF. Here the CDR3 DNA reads TGTGCCAGCAGGGACAACGCGAACACCGGGGAGCTGTTTTTT.

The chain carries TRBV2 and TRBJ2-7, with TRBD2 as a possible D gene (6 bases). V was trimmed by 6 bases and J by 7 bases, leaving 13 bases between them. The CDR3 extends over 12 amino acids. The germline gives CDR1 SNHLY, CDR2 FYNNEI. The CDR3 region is CASRGGGREQYV. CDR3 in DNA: TGTGCCAGCAGGGGAGGTGGTCGGGAGCAGTACGTC.

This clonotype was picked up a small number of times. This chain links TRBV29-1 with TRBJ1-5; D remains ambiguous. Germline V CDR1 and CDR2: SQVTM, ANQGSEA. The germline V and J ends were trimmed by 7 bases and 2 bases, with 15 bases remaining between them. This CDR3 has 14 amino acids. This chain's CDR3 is CSARTAGGNQPQHF. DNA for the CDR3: TGCAGCGCTCGGACGGCCGGTGGCAATCAGCCCCAGCATTTT.

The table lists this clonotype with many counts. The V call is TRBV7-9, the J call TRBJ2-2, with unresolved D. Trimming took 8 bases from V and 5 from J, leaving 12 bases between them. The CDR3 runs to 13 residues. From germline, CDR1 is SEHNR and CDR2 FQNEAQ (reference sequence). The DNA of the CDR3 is TGTGCCAGCTTTCAAGGTGGGACCGGGGAGCTGTTTTTT. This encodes CASFQGGTGELFF. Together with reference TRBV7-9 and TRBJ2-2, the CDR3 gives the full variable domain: DTGVSQNPRHKITKRGQNVTFRCDPISEHNRLYWYRQTLGQGPEFLTYFQNEAQLEKSRLLSDRFSAERPKGSFSTLEIQRTEQGDSAMYLCASFQGGTGELFFGEGSRLTVL.